A selection of T cell receptor beta chains follows, all from one sample in a study of CD8 T cells in Susac syndrome. TCRdb processed the immunoSEQ multiplex PCR reads anew with MiXCR; each CDR3 protein has one entry. This table has some 190,000 distinct CDR3 sequences, 90% to 95% appearing once. Sequencing was carried out using CD4+ T cells from PBMCs. These receptors were taken from a human donor in good health. CDR3s include the opening cysteine and the closing phenylalanine or tryptophan. The D gene is left open where the match is weak. Expanded clones are given a class, and other clones once, few, many or no size at all.

14,TRBJ2-3,NA,TRBD1,TRBV7-2,CASSYGTGTDTQYF,TGTGCCAGCAGCTACGGGACAGGGACAGATACGCAGTATTTT
14,TRBJ1-6,NA,NA,TRBV28,CASSPLRPNSPLHF,TGTGCCAGCAGCCCCCTCAGGCCTAATTCACCCCTCCACTTT
15,TRBJ1-5,NA,TRBD1,TRBV7-2,CASSLVRGTNQPQHF,TGTGCCAGCAGCTTAGTCAGGGGGACCAATCAGCCCCAGCATTTT
16,TRBJ1-5,once,NA,TRBV5-1,CASSLDGGRSNQPQHF,TGCGCCAGCAGCTTGGATGGGGGCAGGAGCAATCAGCCCCAGCATTTT
16,TRBJ1-1,NA,NA,TRBV10-3,CAISDRQVLKNTEAFF,TGTGCCATCAGTGACCGACAGGTACTCAAGAACACTGAAGCTTTCTTT
14,TRBJ2-5,NA,NA,TRBV29-1,CSVRSVRDGETQYF,TGCAGCGTGCGCTCCGTGAGGGACGGGGAGACCCAGTACTTC
16,TRBJ2-7,NA,NA,TRBV5-6,CASSYDIEWGSYEQYF,TGTGCCAGCAGCTATGACATCGAATGGGGCTCCTACGAGCAGTACTTC
14,TRBJ2-7,NA,TRBD2,TRBV7-2,CASSSTSGAYEQYF,TGTGCCAGCAGCTCGACTAGCGGGGCCTACGAGCAGTACTTC
12,TRBJ1-3,NA,NA,TRBV28,CASSFQINTIYF,TGTGCCAGCAGTTTTCAGATAAACACCATATATTTT
16,TRBJ2-2,NA,TRBD2,TRBV6-6,CASSYSGTTNTGELFF,TGTGCCAGCAGTTACTCGGGGACTACGAACACCGGGGAGCTGTTTTTT
18,TRBJ1-1,once,TRBD1,TRBV5-6,CASSLVVDYRGRGTEAFF,TGTGCCAGCAGCTTGGTCGTCGATTACAGGGGCAGGGGGACTGAAGCTTTCTTT
17,TRBJ2-1,NA,NA,TRBV3-1,CASSQTSSRSSYNEQFF,TGTGCCAGCAGCCAAACTAGCTCCCGTAGCTCCTACAATGAGCAGTTCTTC
16,TRBJ2-1,NA,TRBD1,TRBV9,CASSTHLGQGANEQFF,TGTGCCAGCAGCACACATCTGGGACAGGGGGCTAATGAGCAGTTCTTC
17,TRBJ2-3,once,TRBD2,TRBV3-1,CASSRQSGTSGGATQYF,TGTGCCAGCAGCCGGCAATCGGGAACTAGCGGGGGGGCTACGCAGTATTTT
14,TRBJ2-6,NA,TRBD1,TRBV7-9,CASSQGGGANVLTF,TGTGCCAGCAGCCAAGGGGGCGGGGCCAACGTCCTGACTTTC
13,TRBJ2-1,NA,TRBD1,TRBV7-3,CASSLLGGAEQFF,TGTGCCAGCAGCCTTCTAGGGGGCGCTGAGCAGTTCTTC
14,TRBJ1-1,NA,NA,TRBV5-1,CASSLSEMNTEAFF,TGCGCCAGCAGCTTGTCAGAGATGAACACTGAAGCTTTCTTT
11,TRBJ2-5,NA,NA,TRBV30,CASGSQETQYF,TGTGCCTCAGGCAGCCAAGAGACCCAGTACTTC
13,TRBJ1-2,few,NA,TRBV12-3/TRBV12-4,CASSSTGNYGYTF,TGTGCCAGCAGTTCCACCGGGAACTATGGCTACACCTTC
13,TRBJ1-2,NA,NA,TRBV6-6,CASSYSEGSGYTF,TGTGCCAGCAGTTACTCGGAGGGAAGTGGCTACACCTTC
12,TRBJ1-2,NA,NA,TRBV5-1,CASSLAQNGYTF,TGCGCCAGCAGCTTGGCCCAAAACGGCTACACCTTC
13,TRBJ1-1,NA,NA,TRBV6-1,CASRRAELTEAFF,TGTGCCAGCAGGAGGGCAGAACTCACTGAAGCTTTCTTT
14,TRBJ1-1,NA,TRBD1,TRBV7-2,CASSTSGQKIEAFF,TGTGCCAGCAGCACCTCGGGACAGAAAATCGAAGCTTTCTTT
11,TRBJ1-5,NA,NA,TRBV7-3,CASSFRRRRHF,TGTGCCAGCAGCTTCCGACGGCGAAGGCATTTT
12,TRBJ2-3,NA,NA,TRBV19,CASGRDTDTQYF,TGTGCCAGTGGCCGGGACACAGATACGCAGTATTTT
13,TRBJ2-4,NA,NA,TRBV6-5,CASSYSPRDIQYF,TGTGCCAGCAGTTACTCGCCCAGGGACATTCAGTACTTC